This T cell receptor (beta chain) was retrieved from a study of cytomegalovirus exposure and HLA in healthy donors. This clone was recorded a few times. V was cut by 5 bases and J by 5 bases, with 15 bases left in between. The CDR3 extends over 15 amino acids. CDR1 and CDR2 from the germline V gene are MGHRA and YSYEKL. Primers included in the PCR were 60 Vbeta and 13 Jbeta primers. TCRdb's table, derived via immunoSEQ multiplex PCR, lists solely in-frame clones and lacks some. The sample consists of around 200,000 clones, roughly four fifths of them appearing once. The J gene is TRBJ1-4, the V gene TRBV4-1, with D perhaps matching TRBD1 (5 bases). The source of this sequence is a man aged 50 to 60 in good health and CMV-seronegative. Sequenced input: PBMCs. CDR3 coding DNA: TGCGCCAGCAGCACCCCCGGGGGTCGAAATGAAAAACTGTTTTTT. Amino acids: CASSTPGGRNEKLFF.